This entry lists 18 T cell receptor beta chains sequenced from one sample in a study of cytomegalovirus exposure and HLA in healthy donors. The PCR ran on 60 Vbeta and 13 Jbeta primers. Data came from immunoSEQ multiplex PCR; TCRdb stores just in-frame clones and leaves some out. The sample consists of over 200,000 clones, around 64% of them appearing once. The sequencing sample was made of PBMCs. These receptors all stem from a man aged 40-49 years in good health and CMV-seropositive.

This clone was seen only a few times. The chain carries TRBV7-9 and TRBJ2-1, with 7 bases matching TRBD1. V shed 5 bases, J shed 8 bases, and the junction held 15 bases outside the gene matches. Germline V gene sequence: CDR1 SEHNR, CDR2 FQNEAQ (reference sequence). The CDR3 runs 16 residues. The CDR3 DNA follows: TGTGCCAGCAGCCCACCTACAGGGGTGGGATTAGATGAGCAGTTCTTC. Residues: CASSPPTGVGLDEQFF.

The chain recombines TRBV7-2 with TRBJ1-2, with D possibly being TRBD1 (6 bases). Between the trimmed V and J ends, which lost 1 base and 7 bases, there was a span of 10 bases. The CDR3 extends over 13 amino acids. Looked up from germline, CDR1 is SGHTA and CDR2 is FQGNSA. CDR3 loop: CASSLEAGVGYTF. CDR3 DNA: TGTGCCAGCAGCTTAGAGGCAGGGGTTGGCTACACCTTC.

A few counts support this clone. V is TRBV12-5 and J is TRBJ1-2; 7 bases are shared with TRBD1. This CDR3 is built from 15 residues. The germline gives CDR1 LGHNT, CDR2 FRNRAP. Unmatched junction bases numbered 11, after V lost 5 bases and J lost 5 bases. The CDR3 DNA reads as TGTGCTAGTGGTCCCGGGACAGCCTTTAATTATGGCTACACCTTC. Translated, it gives CASGPGTAFNYGYTF.

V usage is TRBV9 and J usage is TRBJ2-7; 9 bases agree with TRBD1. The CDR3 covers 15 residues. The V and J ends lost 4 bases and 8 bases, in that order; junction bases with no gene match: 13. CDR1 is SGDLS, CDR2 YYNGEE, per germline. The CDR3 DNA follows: TGTGCCAGCAGCACCGCACCGGACAGGGGCGGAAAGCAGTACTTC. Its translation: CASSTAPDRGGKQYF.

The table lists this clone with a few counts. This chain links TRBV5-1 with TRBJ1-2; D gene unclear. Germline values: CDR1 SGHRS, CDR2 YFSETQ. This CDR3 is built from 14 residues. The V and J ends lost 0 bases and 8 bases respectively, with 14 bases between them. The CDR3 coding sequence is TGCGCCAGCAGCTTGGCCAAAGACATACAGGGCTACACCTTC. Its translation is CASSLAKDIQGYTF.

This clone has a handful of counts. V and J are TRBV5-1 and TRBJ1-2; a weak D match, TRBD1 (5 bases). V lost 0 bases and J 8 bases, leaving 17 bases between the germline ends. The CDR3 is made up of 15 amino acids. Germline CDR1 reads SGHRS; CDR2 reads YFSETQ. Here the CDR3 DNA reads TGCGCCAGCAGCTTGGCCGGCCAAGGGGCGGAGGGCTACACCTTC. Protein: CASSLAGQGAEGYTF.

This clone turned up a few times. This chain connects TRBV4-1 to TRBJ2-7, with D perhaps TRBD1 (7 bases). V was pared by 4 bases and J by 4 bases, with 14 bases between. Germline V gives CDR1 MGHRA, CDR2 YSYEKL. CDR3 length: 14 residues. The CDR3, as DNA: TGCGCCAGCAGCCCGCGGGACAGAACTTACGAGCAGTACTTC. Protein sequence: CASSPRDRTYEQYF.

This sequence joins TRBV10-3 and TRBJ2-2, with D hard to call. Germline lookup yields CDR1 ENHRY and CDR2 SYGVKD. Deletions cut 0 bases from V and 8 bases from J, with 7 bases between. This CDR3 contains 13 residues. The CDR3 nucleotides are TGTGCCATCAGTGAGTCTGTTTCTGGGGAGCTGTTTTTT. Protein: CAISESVSGELFF.

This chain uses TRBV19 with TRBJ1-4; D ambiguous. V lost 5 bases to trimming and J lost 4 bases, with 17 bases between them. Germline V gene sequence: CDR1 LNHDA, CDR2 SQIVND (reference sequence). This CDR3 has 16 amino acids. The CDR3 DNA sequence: TGTGCCAGTAGTTTTCTGGGAGCACGGAATAATGAAAAACTGTTTTTT. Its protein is CASSFLGARNNEKLFF. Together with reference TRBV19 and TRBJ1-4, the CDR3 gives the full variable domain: DGGITQSPKYLFRKEGQNVTLSCEQNLNHDAMYWYRQDPGQGLRLIYYSQIVNDFQKGDIAEGYSVSREKKESFPLTVTSAQKNPTAFYLCASSFLGARNNEKLFFGSGTQLSVL.

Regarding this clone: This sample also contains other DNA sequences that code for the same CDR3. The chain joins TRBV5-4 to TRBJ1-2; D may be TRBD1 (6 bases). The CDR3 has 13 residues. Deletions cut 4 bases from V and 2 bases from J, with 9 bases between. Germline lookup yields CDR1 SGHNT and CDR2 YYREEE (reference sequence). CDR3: CASSPDRNYGYTF. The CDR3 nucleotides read TGTGCCAGCAGCCCAGACAGGAACTATGGCTACACCTTC.

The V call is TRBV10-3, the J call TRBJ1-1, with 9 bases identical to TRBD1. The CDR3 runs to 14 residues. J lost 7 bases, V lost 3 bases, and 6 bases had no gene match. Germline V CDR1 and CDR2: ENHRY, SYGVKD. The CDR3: CAISDPDRGGEAFF. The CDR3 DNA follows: TGTGCCATCAGTGACCCTGACAGGGGGGGTGAAGCTTTCTTT.

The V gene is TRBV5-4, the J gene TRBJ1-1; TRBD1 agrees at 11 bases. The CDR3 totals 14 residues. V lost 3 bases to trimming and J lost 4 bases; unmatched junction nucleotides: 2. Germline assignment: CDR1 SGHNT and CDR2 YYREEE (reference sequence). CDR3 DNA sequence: TGTGCCAGCAGCTGGGACAGGGGGGGCACTGAAGCTTTCTTT. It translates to CASSWDRGGTEAFF.

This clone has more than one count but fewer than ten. Here the CDR3 reads CASSPTNTGELFF. In DNA, the CDR3 is TGTGCCAGCAGTCCCACTAACACCGGGGAGCTGTTTTTT. The chain joins TRBV6-6 to TRBJ2-2; no definite D call. V gave up 5 bases and J gave up 2 bases, with 6 bases separating them. The CDR3 loop spans 13 amino acids. Germline V gives CDR1 MNHNY, CDR2 SVGAGI (reference sequence).

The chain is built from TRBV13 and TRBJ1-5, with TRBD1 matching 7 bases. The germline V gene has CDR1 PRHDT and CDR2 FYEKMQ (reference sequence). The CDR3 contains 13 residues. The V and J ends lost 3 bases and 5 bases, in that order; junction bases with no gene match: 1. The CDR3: CASSFDRDQPQHF. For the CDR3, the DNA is TGTGCCAGCAGCTTCGACAGGGATCAGCCCCAGCATTTT.

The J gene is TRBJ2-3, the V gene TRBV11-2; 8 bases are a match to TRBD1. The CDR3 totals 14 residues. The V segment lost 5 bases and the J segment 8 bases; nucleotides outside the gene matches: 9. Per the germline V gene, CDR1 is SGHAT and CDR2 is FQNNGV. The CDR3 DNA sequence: TGTGCCAGCAGCCCGGGACAGGCGGAGGGTACGCAGTATTTT. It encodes CASSPGQAEGTQYF.

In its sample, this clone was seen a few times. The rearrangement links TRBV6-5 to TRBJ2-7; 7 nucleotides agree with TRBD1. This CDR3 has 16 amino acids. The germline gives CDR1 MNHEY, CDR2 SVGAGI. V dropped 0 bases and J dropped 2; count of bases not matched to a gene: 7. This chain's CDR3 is CASSYSTGTATYEQYF. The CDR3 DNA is TGTGCCAGCAGTTACTCAACTGGGACAGCCACCTACGAGCAGTACTTC.

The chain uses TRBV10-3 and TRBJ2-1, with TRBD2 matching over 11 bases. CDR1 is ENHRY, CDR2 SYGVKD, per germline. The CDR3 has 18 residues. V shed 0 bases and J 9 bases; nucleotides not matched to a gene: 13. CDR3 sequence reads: CAISESVTSGGTSPEQFF. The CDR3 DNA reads TGTGCCATCAGTGAGTCGGTAACTAGCGGGGGTACCTCTCCTGAGCAGTTCTTC.

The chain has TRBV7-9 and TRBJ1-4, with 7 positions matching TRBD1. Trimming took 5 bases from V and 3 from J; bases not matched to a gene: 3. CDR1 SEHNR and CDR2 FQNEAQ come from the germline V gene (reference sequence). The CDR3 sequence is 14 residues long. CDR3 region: CASSGTGANEKLFF. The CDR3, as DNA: TGTGCCAGCAGCGGTACAGGGGCTAATGAAAAACTGTTTTTT.